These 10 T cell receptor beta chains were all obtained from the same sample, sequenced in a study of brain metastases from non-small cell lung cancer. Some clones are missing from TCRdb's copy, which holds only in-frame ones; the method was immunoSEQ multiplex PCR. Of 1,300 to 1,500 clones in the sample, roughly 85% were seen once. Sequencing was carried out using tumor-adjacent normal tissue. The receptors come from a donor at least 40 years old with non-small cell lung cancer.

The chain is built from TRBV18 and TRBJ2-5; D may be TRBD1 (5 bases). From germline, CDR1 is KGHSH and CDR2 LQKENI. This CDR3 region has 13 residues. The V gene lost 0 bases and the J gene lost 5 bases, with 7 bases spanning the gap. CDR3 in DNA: TGTGCCAGCTCACCACCAGGGGTGGAGACCCAGTACTTC. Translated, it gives CASSPPGVETQYF.

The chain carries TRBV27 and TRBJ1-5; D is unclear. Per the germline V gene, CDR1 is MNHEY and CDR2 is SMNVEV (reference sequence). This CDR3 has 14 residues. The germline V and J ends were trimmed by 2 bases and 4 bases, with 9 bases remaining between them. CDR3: CASSLGRGNQPQHF. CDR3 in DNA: TGTGCCAGCAGTTTAGGCCGAGGAAATCAGCCCCAGCATTTT.

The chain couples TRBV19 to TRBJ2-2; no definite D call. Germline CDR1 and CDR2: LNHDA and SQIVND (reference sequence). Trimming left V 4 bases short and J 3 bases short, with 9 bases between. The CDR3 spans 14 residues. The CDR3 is CASSTTEDTGELFF. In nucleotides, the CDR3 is TGTGCCAGTAGTACCACAGAGGACACCGGGGAGCTGTTTTTT.

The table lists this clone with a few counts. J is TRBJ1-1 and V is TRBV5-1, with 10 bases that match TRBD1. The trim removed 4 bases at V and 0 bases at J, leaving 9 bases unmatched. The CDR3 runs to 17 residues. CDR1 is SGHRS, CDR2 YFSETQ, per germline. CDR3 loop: CASSLGQGVLMNTEAFF. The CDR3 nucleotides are TGCGCCAGCAGCCTCGGACAGGGGGTGCTTATGAACACTGAAGCTTTCTTT.

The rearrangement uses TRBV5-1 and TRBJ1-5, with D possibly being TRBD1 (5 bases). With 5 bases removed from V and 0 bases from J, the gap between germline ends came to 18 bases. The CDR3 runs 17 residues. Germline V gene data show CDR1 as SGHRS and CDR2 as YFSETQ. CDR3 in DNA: TGCGCCAGCAGTTCCCCGGGACCGGGTGCTAGCAATCAGCCCCAGCATTTT. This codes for CASSSPGPGASNQPQHF.

This chain's CDR3 is CASSFQGGSASEETQYF. Here the CDR3 DNA reads TGTGCCAGCAGCTTTCAGGGGGGATCGGCTAGCGAGGAGACCCAGTACTTC. This chain links TRBV7-2 with TRBJ2-5, with D perhaps matching TRBD1 (7 bases). The V and J ends lost 3 bases and 5 bases respectively, with 22 bases between them. Germline CDR1 reads SGHTA; CDR2 reads FQGNSA. The CDR3 runs 17 residues.

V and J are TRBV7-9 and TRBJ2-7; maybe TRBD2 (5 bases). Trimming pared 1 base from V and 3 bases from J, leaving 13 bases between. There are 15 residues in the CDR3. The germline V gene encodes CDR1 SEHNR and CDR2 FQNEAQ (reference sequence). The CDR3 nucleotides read TGTGCCAGCAGCTTAGTAAGCGGAGGCCACTACGAGCAGTACTTC. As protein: CASSLVSGGHYEQYF.

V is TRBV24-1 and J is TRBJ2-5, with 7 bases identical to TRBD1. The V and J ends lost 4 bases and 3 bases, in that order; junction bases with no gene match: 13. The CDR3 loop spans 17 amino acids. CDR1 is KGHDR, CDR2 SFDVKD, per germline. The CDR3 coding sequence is TGTGCCACCAGTGAGAAAAGGACAGGCGGTGGGAAAGAGACCCAGTACTTC. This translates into CATSEKRTGGGKETQYF.

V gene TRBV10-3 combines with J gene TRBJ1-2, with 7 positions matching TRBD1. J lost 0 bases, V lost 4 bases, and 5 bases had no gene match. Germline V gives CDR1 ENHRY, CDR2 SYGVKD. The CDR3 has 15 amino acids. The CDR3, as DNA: TGTGCCATCAGTGTAGAAGGGGGCCCTAACTATGGCTACACCTTC. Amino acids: CAISVEGGPNYGYTF.

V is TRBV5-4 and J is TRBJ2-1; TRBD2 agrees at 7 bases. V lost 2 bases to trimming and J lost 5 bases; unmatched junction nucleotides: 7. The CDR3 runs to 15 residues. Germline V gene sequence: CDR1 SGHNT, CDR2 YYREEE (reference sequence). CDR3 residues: CASSFSRGEDNEQFF. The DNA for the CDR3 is TGTGCCAGCAGCTTCTCCCGGGGGGAAGACAATGAGCAGTTCTTC.